This entry is about one TCR beta chain. The sample comes from a study of blood T cell repertoires in COVID-19. Across the study: Whether acute or convalescent, the COVID-19 samples came from the United States, Italy and Spain. Nucleic acid was either cDNA or gDNA, and it came from T cells, B-cell-depleted T cells, or PBMCs.

Produced via immunoSEQ multiplex PCR; TCRdb's table is partial and in-frame only. Of about 220,000 clones listed, about 85% were seen once; the top ten hold 2.9%. This receptor was identified in a man aged 45-65 years who had recovered from COVID-19. Sequenced sample: peripheral blood.

In DNA form, the CDR3 reads TGTGCCAGCAGTTTAATCAGTCCAGATACGCAGTATTTT. Residues: CASSLISPDTQYF. The chain has TRBV28 and TRBJ2-3; D ambiguous. CDR3 length equals 13 residues. Germline V lookup: CDR1 MDHEN, CDR2 SYDVKM. With 2 bases removed from V and 4 bases from J, the gap between germline ends came to 7 bases.